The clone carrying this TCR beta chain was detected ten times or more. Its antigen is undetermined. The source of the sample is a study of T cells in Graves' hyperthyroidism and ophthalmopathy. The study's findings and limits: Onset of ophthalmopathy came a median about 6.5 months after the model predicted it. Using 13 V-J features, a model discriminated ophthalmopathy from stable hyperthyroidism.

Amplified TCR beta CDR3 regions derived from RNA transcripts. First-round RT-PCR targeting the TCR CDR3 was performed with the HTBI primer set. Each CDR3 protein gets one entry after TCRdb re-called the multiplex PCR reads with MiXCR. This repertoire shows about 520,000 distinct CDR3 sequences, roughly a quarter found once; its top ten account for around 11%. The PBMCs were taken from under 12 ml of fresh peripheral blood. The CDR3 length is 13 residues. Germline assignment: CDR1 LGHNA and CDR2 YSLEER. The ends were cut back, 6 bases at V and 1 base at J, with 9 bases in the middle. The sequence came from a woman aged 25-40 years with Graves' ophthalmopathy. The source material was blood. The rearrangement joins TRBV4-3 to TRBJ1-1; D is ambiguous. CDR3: CASRKDGNTEAFF. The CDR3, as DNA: TGCGCCAGCAGGAAAGACGGGAACACTGAAGCTTTCTTT.